This T cell receptor beta chain was recovered during a study of blood T cell repertoires in COVID-19. Germline V lookup: CDR1 SGHRS, CDR2 YFSETQ. The ends lost 7 bases at V and 9 bases at J; junction bases unmatched: 9. The length of the CDR3 is 14 residues. Seattle participants joined during active infection and were tracked over time. The repertoire was sequenced with immunoSEQ multiplex PCR; TCRdb's copy has only in-frame clones and lacks some. The top ten hold about 0.95% of the sample, which has nearly 200,000 clones, 85% seen once. The source material was peripheral blood. The rearrangement links TRBV5-1 to TRBJ2-1, with TRBD2 matching 11 bases. The sequence came from a man aged 55 to 70 with COVID-19, enrolled during active disease. CDR3 sequence (DNA): TGCGCCAGCGGGCGACTAGCGGGGCAAGGTGAGCAGTTCTTC. Its translation is CASGRLAGQGEQFF.